This entry is about one T cell receptor beta chain. This CDR3 has 16 amino acids. Unmatched junction bases numbered 17, after V lost 4 bases and J lost 7 bases. The germline gives CDR1 SQVTM, CDR2 ANQGSEA. Profiling relied on immunoSEQ multiplex PCR, and the TCRdb table lists in-frame clones only, not all of them. This repertoire shows around 2.5 million clones, over 85% found once; its top ten account for approximately 0.37%. This sample is part of a study of shared clonotypes between healthy human individuals. Those who donated, Caucasian adults without exception, all lived in Nashville, Tennessee. This TCR came from a man between 18 and 35 years old in good health. Some clones in this sample may be carry-over from other donors' samples. Sequencing was performed on naive CD4+ T cells from PBMCs. Subset: CD45RA+ positively selected. V usage is TRBV29-1 and J usage is TRBJ1-2; 8 bases fit TRBD1. The CDR3 DNA reads TGCAGCGTTGGTAACCCCGGACAGGGCCCGGGGAGTGGCTACACCTTC. It is translated as CSVGNPGQGPGSGYTF.